What follows are 24 T cell receptor beta chains derived from one specimen sequenced in a study of cytomegalovirus exposure and HLA in healthy donors. In the PCR, 60 Vbeta and 13 Jbeta primers were used. TCRdb's table, derived via immunoSEQ multiplex PCR, lists solely in-frame clones and lacks some. In the table there are roughly 56,000 clones, around 87% of which are singletons. The specimen sequenced was PBMCs. Source of these receptors: a man between 18 and 35 years old in good health and CMV-seronegative.

This clone appeared once. The gene calls are TRBV7-9 and TRBJ2-7, with TRBD2 identical over 8 bases. The ends lost 5 bases at V and 3 bases at J; junction bases unmatched: 6. Germline V gene data show CDR1 as SEHNR and CDR2 as FQNEAQ (reference sequence). This CDR3 is 14 amino acids long. CDR3 coding DNA: TGTGCCAGCAGCCAACAGGCGGGGGGCTACGAGCAGTACTTC. It yields the protein CASSQQAGGYEQYF.

The chain has TRBV9 and TRBJ2-1; TRBD2 agrees at 11 bases. The CDR3 runs to 15 residues. The V and J ends lost 0 bases and 4 bases, in that order; junction bases with no gene match: 0. The germline V gene encodes CDR1 SGDLS and CDR2 YYNGEE. The CDR3 sequence: CASSVVAGGYNEQFF. CDR3 sequence (DNA): TGTGCCAGCAGCGTAGTAGCGGGGGGGTACAATGAGCAGTTCTTC.

The J gene is TRBJ1-1, the V gene TRBV28; D perhaps matches TRBD1 (5 bases). V lost 8 bases and J lost 0, with 16 bases in between. CDR3 length equals 15 residues. CDR1 is MDHEN, CDR2 SYDVKM, per germline. Written as DNA, the CDR3 is TGTGCCAGCCTTGGTGGGGGACTGATGAACACTGAAGCTTTCTTT. Translation gives CASLGGGLMNTEAFF.

This clone turned up a few times. The chain combines TRBV28 with TRBJ1-5, with 7 positions matching TRBD1. This CDR3 region has 14 residues. V lost 10 bases, J lost 7 bases, and 13 bases stayed unmatched. Germline V lookup: CDR1 MDHEN, CDR2 SYDVKM. This chain's CDR3 is CATGTGTDKQPQHF. Written as DNA, the CDR3 is TGTGCCACTGGCACCGGGACAGATAAACAGCCCCAGCATTTT.

V gene TRBV6-5 combines with J gene TRBJ2-2, with 11 bases lining up with TRBD2. CDR1 is MNHEY, CDR2 SVGAGI, per germline. The CDR3 covers 14 residues. The V segment lost 6 bases and the J segment 6 bases; nucleotides outside the gene matches: 3. The CDR3 region is CASRLAGEAGELFF. CDR3 bases: TGTGCCAGCAGACTAGCGGGGGAGGCCGGGGAGCTGTTTTTT.

This clone was seen just once. V gene TRBV6-5 combines with J gene TRBJ1-1, with D maybe TRBD1 (5 bases). This CDR3 contains 16 residues. Deletions cut 2 bases from V and 5 bases from J, with 18 bases between. Germline CDR1 MNHEY, CDR2 SVGAGI. CDR3 bases: TGTGCCAGCAGTTACGACAGAGCCTCGATGGGTACTGAAGCTTTCTTT. Translated: CASSYDRASMGTEAFF.

The CDR3 nucleotides read TGTGCCAGTAGTGGTTACAGTAACACTGAAGCTTTCTTT. Residues: CASSGYSNTEAFF. The J gene is TRBJ1-1, the V gene TRBV19; D unclear. V was clipped by 5 bases and J by 2 bases, with 9 bases between them. Germline CDR1 reads LNHDA; CDR2 reads SQIVND (reference sequence). The CDR3 has 13 residues.

This rearrangement joins TRBV30 to TRBJ1-4, with D uncertain. CDR3 length: 11 amino acids. V lost 2 bases and J lost 6, with 4 bases in between. Germline assignment: CDR1 GTSNPN and CDR2 SVGIG (reference sequence). CDR3: CAWSIDEKLFF. The CDR3 coding sequence is TGTGCCTGGAGTATAGATGAAAAACTGTTTTTT. Looking up the rest from reference TRBV30 and TRBJ1-4 gives the full variable domain: SQTIHQWPATLVQPVGSPLSLECTVEGTSNPNLYWYRQAAGRGLQLLFYSVGIGQISSEVPQNLSASRPQDRQFILSSKKLLLSDSGFYLCAWSIDEKLFFGSGTQLSVL.

The J gene is TRBJ2-2, the V gene TRBV6-1; no clear D gene. This CDR3 is 12 amino acids long. CDR1 and CDR2 (germline): MNHNS, SASEGT. Trimming removed 6 bases at V and 4 bases at J, with 6 bases between. CDR3 loop: CASRTPTGELFF. In nucleotides, the CDR3 is TGTGCCAGCAGAACACCCACCGGGGAGCTGTTTTTT.

The chain links TRBV11-3 to TRBJ2-1; tentative D call: TRBD1 (6 bases). Germline values: CDR1 SGHNT, CDR2 YENEEA. The CDR3 is 14 amino acids. Deletions cut 4 bases from V and 8 bases from J, with 15 bases between. The CDR3 coding sequence is TGTGCCAGCAGCTCGGGGACATCCAGGGATGAGCAGTTCTTC. Amino acid sequence: CASSSGTSRDEQFF.

The V and J genes are TRBV7-8 and TRBJ1-1; maybe TRBD1 (6 bases). There are 14 residues in the CDR3. V was trimmed by 0 bases and J by 1 base, leaving 6 bases between them. Germline V CDR1 and CDR2: SGHVS, FQNEAQ. The CDR3 DNA reads TGTGCCAGCAGCTTAGCGGGGGCGAACACTGAAGCTTTCTTT. Translating gives CASSLAGANTEAFF.

The V call is TRBV6-5, the J call TRBJ2-3, with D perhaps matching TRBD1 (5 bases). V was trimmed by 4 bases and J by 2 bases, leaving 10 bases between them. The germline gives CDR1 MNHEY, CDR2 SVGAGI. The CDR3 has 14 residues. The CDR3 DNA sequence: TGTGCCAGCAGTTTCGGACACACCACAGATACGCAGTATTTT. Translated, it gives CASSFGHTTDTQYF.

V and J are TRBV5-1 and TRBJ2-7; 8 bases are shared with TRBD1. Germline CDR1 reads SGHRS; CDR2 reads YFSETQ. V lost 0 bases and J lost 5; bases outside the gene matches: 7. CDR3 size: 15 residues. CDR3 in amino acids: CASSLGQGARHEQYF. The CDR3 DNA follows: TGCGCCAGCAGCTTGGGGCAGGGGGCGCGCCACGAGCAGTACTTC.

The V call is TRBV28, the J call TRBJ2-2; D is uncertain. The CDR3 is 13 residues long. Trimming shortened V by 1 base and J by 3 bases, and 3 bases separated the two germline ends. CDR1 and CDR2 (germline): MDHEN, SYDVKM. CDR3 DNA sequence: TGTGCCAGCAGTTTATTCGACACCGGGGAGCTGTTTTTT. Amino acid sequence: CASSLFDTGELFF. The full variable domain, in which reference TRBV28 and TRBJ2-2 provide the parts outside the CDR3, is DVKVTQSSRYLVKRTGEKVFLECVQDMDHENMFWYRQDPGLGLRLIYFSYDVKMKEKGDIPEGYSVSREKKERFSLILESASTNQTSMYLCASSLFDTGELFFGEGSRLTVL.

The chain recombines TRBV7-9 with TRBJ2-5; 9 bases fit TRBD1. Germline assignment: CDR1 SEHNR and CDR2 FQNEAQ (reference sequence). This CDR3 has 15 amino acids. J was trimmed by 4 bases and V by 5 bases; bases with no gene match: 8. The CDR3 loop reads CASSPDRGERETQYF. CDR3 sequence (DNA): TGTGCCAGCAGCCCCGACAGGGGGGAACGAGAGACCCAGTACTTC. Looking up the rest from reference TRBV7-9 and TRBJ2-5 gives the full variable domain: DTGVSQNPRHKITKRGQNVTFRCDPISEHNRLYWYRQTLGQGPEFLTYFQNEAQLEKSRLLSDRFSAERPKGSFSTLEIQRTEQGDSAMYLCASSPDRGERETQYFGPGTRLLVL.

The chain is built from TRBV7-3 and TRBJ1-1, with a tentative D call TRBD1 (5 bases). Trimming took off 6 bases at V and 1 base at J, with 9 bases between the two ends. Looked up from germline, CDR1 is SGHTA and CDR2 is FQGTGA. The length of the CDR3 is 13 residues. DNA for the CDR3: TGTGCCAGCAGTTCTACAGGGAACACTGAAGCTTTCTTT. As protein: CASSSTGNTEAFF.

This chain links TRBV5-1 with TRBJ2-2; 10 bases are shared with TRBD1. Trimming removed 5 bases from V and 4 bases from J; junction bases left unmatched: 5. CDR3 length equals 15 residues. The V gene's germline CDR1 is SGHRS and CDR2 YFSETQ. CDR3 coding DNA: TGCGCCAGCAGTCGGGACAGGGGAGGCACCGGGGAGCTGTTTTTT. Translated: CASSRDRGGTGELFF.

The rearrangement joins TRBV5-1 to TRBJ2-2; 7 nucleotides agree with TRBD1. The CDR3 loop spans 14 amino acids. Germline loops: CDR1 SGHRS, CDR2 YFSETQ. V shed 7 bases, J shed 5 bases, and the junction held 8 bases outside the gene matches. CDR3 sequence: CASHPGQPTGELFF. In nucleotides, the CDR3 is TGCGCCAGCCACCCGGGACAGCCGACCGGGGAGCTGTTTTTT.

The gene calls are TRBV7-9 and TRBJ2-7, with 10 positions matching TRBD1. Unmatched junction bases numbered 6, after V lost 6 bases and J lost 7 bases. The CDR3 is 13 residues long. Germline-derived CDR1 and CDR2 are SEHNR and FQNEAQ (reference sequence). This CDR3 reads CASSHGQGGEQYF. Here the CDR3 DNA reads TGTGCCAGCAGTCATGGACAGGGGGGAGAGCAGTACTTC.

This rearrangement joins TRBV19 to TRBJ1-6; no definite D call. The CDR3 loop spans 13 amino acids. V was pared by 5 bases and J by 9 bases, with 11 bases between. Germline CDR1 LNHDA, CDR2 SQIVND (reference sequence). For the CDR3, the DNA is TGTGCCAGTAGTCTGGGAAGCGGTTCACCCCTCCACTTT. It codes for CASSLGSGSPLHF.

The V call is TRBV29-1, the J call TRBJ2-3, with 16 bases fitting TRBD2. With V trimmed by 5 bases and J by 10 bases, 3 bases remained unmatched. The CDR3 has 13 amino acids. The germline CDR1 and CDR2 sequences are SQVTM and ANQGSEA. CDR3 bases: TGCAGCGTTACCGGGACTAGCGGGGGGGCGCAGTATTTT. Amino acids: CSVTGTSGGAQYF.

The V gene is TRBV7-2, the J gene TRBJ1-1, with TRBD1 matching 9 bases. V dropped 3 bases and J dropped 4; count of bases not matched to a gene: 0. The CDR3 extends over 13 amino acids. CDR1 is SGHTA and CDR2 is FQGNSA in the germline V gene. The CDR3 region has the DNA TGTGCCAGCAGCTTGACAGGGGGCACTGAAGCTTTCTTT. It codes for CASSLTGGTEAFF.

This clone was seen only a few times. The gene calls are TRBV6-1 and TRBJ2-2, with 7 bases fitting TRBD1. Germline trimming cut 11 bases from V and 2 bases from J; bases unmatched to any gene: 11. Germline V CDR1 and CDR2: MNHNS, SASEGT. There are 15 residues in the CDR3. The CDR3 bases are TGTGCCCTAGGATCCGGGACAGCCAACACCGGGGAGCTGTTTTTT. Translation: CALGSGTANTGELFF.

The rearrangement uses TRBV30 and TRBJ2-1, with 8 bases that match TRBD2. Germline V gene sequence: CDR1 GTSNPN, CDR2 SVGIG (reference sequence). Trimming removed 4 bases from V and 7 bases from J; junction bases left unmatched: 9. CDR3 length: 14 residues. The CDR3 nucleotides read TGTGCCTGGACTGTAGGCGGGGGGTGGAATGAGCAGTTCTTC. This sequence encodes CAWTVGGGWNEQFF.